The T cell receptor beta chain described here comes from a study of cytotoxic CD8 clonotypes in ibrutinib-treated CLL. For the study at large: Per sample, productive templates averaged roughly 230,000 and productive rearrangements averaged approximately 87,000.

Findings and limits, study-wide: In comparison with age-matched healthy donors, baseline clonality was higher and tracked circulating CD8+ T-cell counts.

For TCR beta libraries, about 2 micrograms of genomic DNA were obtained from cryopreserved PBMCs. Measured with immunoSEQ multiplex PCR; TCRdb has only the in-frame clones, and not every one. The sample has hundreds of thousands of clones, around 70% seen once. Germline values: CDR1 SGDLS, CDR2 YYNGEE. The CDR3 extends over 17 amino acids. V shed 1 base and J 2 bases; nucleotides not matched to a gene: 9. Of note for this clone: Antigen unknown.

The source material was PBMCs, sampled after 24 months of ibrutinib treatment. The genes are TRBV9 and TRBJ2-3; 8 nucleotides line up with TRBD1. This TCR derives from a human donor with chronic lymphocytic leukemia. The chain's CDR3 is CASSVSSGQAVTDTQYF. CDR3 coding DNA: TGTGCCAGCAGCGTATCATCGGGACAGGCGGTCACAGATACGCAGTATTTT. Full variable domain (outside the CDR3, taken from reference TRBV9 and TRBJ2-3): DSGVTQTPKHLITATGQRVTLRCSPRSGDLSVYWYQQSLDQGLQFLIQYYNGEERAKGNILERFSAQQFPDLHSELNLSSLELGDSALYFCASSVSSGQAVTDTQYFGPGTRLTVL.